These T cell receptor beta chains were read from a single sample in a study of regulatory T cells in long-lasting Graves disease. MiXCR, applied by TCRdb to the multiplex PCR reads, yields one record per CDR3 protein. The repertoire consists of 400,000 to 500,000 distinct CDR3 sequences, with over 14% occurring once and the leading ten covering about 8.3%. This same sample was also taken into another study, of T cells in Graves' hyperthyroidism and ophthalmopathy.

The sequenced sample was peripheral blood mononuclear cells (PBMCs), obtained at new diagnosis, from a patient treated with antithyroid drugs. The origin of the receptors is a woman aged 40 to 50 with Graves disease. CDR3s include the opening cysteine and the closing phenylalanine or tryptophan. Each record gives: V gene, J gene, D gene, clone size, CDR3 DNA, CDR3 protein. D genes are given only for firm matches. Only part of the rows carry a size: once, few, many, or a class if the clone is expanded.

TRBV12-3/TRBV12-4,TRBJ2-5,NA,many,TGTGCCAGCAGTTTAGCGCTGGGAGAGACCCAGTACTTC,CASSLALGETQYF
TRBV19,TRBJ2-2,TRBD1,many,TGTGCCAGTAGTATTAGGGCAGGGGGTTTCACCGGGGAGCTGTTTTTT,CASSIRAGGFTGELFF
TRBV2,TRBJ2-5,NA,many,TGTGCCAGCAGTGATTCGTGGCCAGGGGCCCAAGAGACCCAGTACTTC,CASSDSWPGAQETQYF
TRBV6-2/TRBV6-3,TRBJ2-2,TRBD1,few,TGTGCCAGCAGCTTGACCGGGACAGGGGGTTCCGGGGAGCTGTTTTTT,CASSLTGTGGSGELFF
TRBV28,TRBJ2-7,TRBD2,many,TGTGCCAGCAGTTTCGGACTAGCGGGATACGAGCAGTACTTC,CASSFGLAGYEQYF
TRBV7-8,TRBJ2-7,NA,NA,TGTGCCAGCAGCTTAGAAGTAGGCTACGAGCAGTACTTC,CASSLEVGYEQYF
TRBV6-2/TRBV6-3,TRBJ2-7,NA,many,TGTGCCAGCAGTTTCGGTCTTTCGACAGTGCCCACCTACGAGCAGTACTTC,CASSFGLSTVPTYEQYF
TRBV12-3/TRBV12-4,TRBJ2-3,NA,many,TGTGCCAGCCACGATCCGCTTAACAACCCCATCGATACGCAGTATTTT,CASHDPLNNPIDTQYF
TRBV20-1,TRBJ2-7,NA,many,TGCAGTGCTAGAGATAGTGTCTCCTACGAGCAGTACTTC,CSARDSVSYEQYF
TRBV2,TRBJ2-6,TRBD1,many,TGTGCCGCGGTTGGGACAGCCTCTGGGGCCAACGTCCTGACTTTC,CAAVGTASGANVLTF
TRBV19,TRBJ2-1,NA,NA,TGTGCCAGTAGTGCGCCGACCGGGACGTCCTCCTACAATGAGCAGTTCTTC,CASSAPTGTSSYNEQFF
TRBV7-2,TRBJ1-5,TRBD1,many,TGTGCCAGCAGCACACAGGGGAAGTATAGCAATCAGCCCCAGCATTTT,CASSTQGKYSNQPQHF